This T cell receptor beta chain appears in the sequencing data of a study of immune evolution from preneoplasia to lung adenocarcinoma. Libraries were prepared by immunoSEQ multiplex PCR; TCRdb keeps only in-frame clonotypes and omits some of them. Of 4,500 to 6,000 clones in the sample, under 80% were seen once. This CDR3 has 13 amino acids. Germline V gene data show CDR1 as SGHVS and CDR2 as FQNEAQ. The trim removed 2 bases at V and 5 bases at J, leaving 0 bases unmatched. The receptor was derived from a person between 50 and 69 years old with lung adenocarcinoma. The chain employs TRBV7-8 and TRBJ2-1; 7 positions match TRBD1. The sequencing sample was made of FFPE minimally invasive lung adenocarcinoma tissue. CDR3 DNA: TGTGCCAGCAGCTTACAGGGGGACAATGAGCAGTTCTTC. This codes for CASSLQGDNEQFF.